A single sample gave rise to the 3 T cell receptor beta chains below, sequenced in a study of blood T cell repertoires in COVID-19. TCRdb keeps only in-frame clones here, not all; method: immunoSEQ multiplex PCR. Of 350,000 to 400,000 clones in the sample, around 87% were seen once. The sequencing sample was made of peripheral blood. These TCRs come from a young man with active or convalescent COVID-19.

This clone has just a few counts. The chain carries TRBV15 and TRBJ1-1; the D gene is possibly TRBD1 (5 bases). V lost 3 bases and J 6 bases, leaving 14 bases between the germline ends. CDR3 size: 14 residues. CDR1 is LNHNV and CDR2 is YYDKDF in the germline V gene (reference sequence). The CDR3 DNA follows: TGTGCCACCAGCAGTACCAGGGCATTCCCTGAAGCTTTCTTT. Protein sequence: CATSSTRAFPEAFF.

The rearrangement links TRBV5-1 to TRBJ2-7, with 9 bases identical to TRBD1. The CDR3 has 14 residues. From germline, CDR1 is SGHRS and CDR2 YFSETQ. The trim removed 0 bases at V and 6 bases at J, leaving 4 bases unmatched. The CDR3 DNA sequence: TGCGCCAGCAGCTTGGGACCGGACAGGGGCGAGCAGTACTTC. Translated, it gives CASSLGPDRGEQYF.

The chain employs TRBV4-2 and TRBJ2-1, with 11 bases identical to TRBD2. This CDR3 has 18 amino acids. The junction had 6 bases not matched to a gene; V was cut back by 1 base and J by 1 base. In germline, CDR1 is LGHNA, CDR2 YNFKEQ. CDR3 bases: TGTGCCAGCAGCCAAGCCAGGACTAGCGGGTCTTCCTACAATGAGCAGTTCTTC. Its translation: CASSQARTSGSSYNEQFF.